This TCR beta chain is from a study of cytomegalovirus exposure and HLA in healthy donors. Findings and caveats of the study: Sequencing depth roughly uniform across donors was assumed in presence/absence analyses. Researchers catalogued some 160 TCR beta chains as cytomegalovirus-associated. Most of the TCR beta V segments (in an earlier analysis) were productive either about 87% or about 30% of the time.

CDR3 length equals 15 residues. Germline CDR1 and CDR2: LGHNA and YNFKEQ. The V end lost 0 bases, the J end lost 7 bases, and 15 bases lay between the germline ends. As concerns this clone: Its antigen remains unknown.

The PCR contained 60 Vbeta and 13 Jbeta primers. In the authors' methods: Later analysis identified tens of millions of unique TCR beta chains, about 11 million shared. Sequencing was performed with immunoSEQ multiplex PCR; in TCRdb, only in-frame clones are kept and a portion is missing. The DNA was the basis for D and trimming; V, J and clone size are from that table. This table has roughly 200,000 clones, around 75% appearing once. This TCR was sampled from a young woman in good health and CMV-seronegative. Input material: PBMCs. The chain combines TRBV4-2 with TRBJ1-2; D remains ambiguous. CDR3 in DNA: TGTGCCAGCAGCCAAGACAGGCTGGGCTTCGGTGGCTACACCTTC. This translates into CASSQDRLGFGGYTF.